These 21 T cell receptor beta chains were sequenced from one sample in a study of regulatory T cells in long-lasting Graves disease (dated by TCRdb to the early 2020s). The sample's time point label, decoded: persistent/refractory GD, antithyroid drugs over 5 years with positive TRAb. RNA was extracted from PBMCs in TRIzol for both TCR sequencing and RNA sequencing. Libraries were made using multiplex PCR. TCRdb lists the instrument as Illumina HiSeq 4000. CDR3 regions were amplified by Arm-PCR with iRepertoire HTBI primers to construct TCR beta libraries. TCRdb's own reprocessing of the public reads used fastp at Q25 and MiXCR and kept productive beta chains. CDR3 protein sequences are deduplicated, and each keeps its most common genes and DNA. Recorded for this sample are 350,000 to 450,000 distinct CDR3 sequences; roughly a fifth of them occurred a single time. The ten largest clones capture approximately 14% of the sample.

The specimen comprised peripheral blood mononuclear cells (PBMCs), sampled when the disease was refractory, from a patient treated with antithyroid drugs. Source of these receptors: a female donor with Graves disease.

This clonotype has ten or more counts. In nucleotides, the CDR3 is TGTGCCAGCAGTTTTCCCAGTCAGCTCGATGAAAAACTGTTTTTT. Its translation: CASSFPSQLDEKLFF. The J gene is TRBJ1-4, the V gene TRBV28; no clear D. Trimming shortened V by 3 bases and J by 6 bases, and 14 bases separated the two germline ends. CDR1 and CDR2 (germline): MDHEN, SYDVKM. The CDR3 length is 15 residues.

The chain links TRBV28 to TRBJ1-4, with 7 bases fitting TRBD1. CDR3 length: 15 amino acids. Losses at the gene ends were 4 bases for V and 6 bases for J; bases not matched to a gene: 8. CDR1 MDHEN and CDR2 SYDVKM come from the germline V gene. The CDR3 nucleotides are TGTGCCAGCAGTTCCGCGGGAGGGGGCGATGAAAAACTGTTTTTT. This encodes CASSSAGGGDEKLFF.

This clonotype was found many times. The chain recombines TRBV6-2 or TRBV6-3 with TRBJ1-2, with D unresolved. This CDR3 region has 17 residues. Per germline, CDR1 MNHEY and CDR2 SVGEGT. Trimming took 0 bases from V and 4 from J, leaving 18 bases between them. This CDR3 reads CASSYSAVPYILYGYTF. The CDR3 coding sequence is TGTGCCAGCAGTTACTCGGCAGTACCCTACATCCTCTATGGCTACACCTTC.

This clonotype was counted at least ten times. This rearrangement joins TRBV2 to TRBJ1-2; tentatively, D is TRBD1 (6 bases). This CDR3 region has 15 residues. V shed 6 bases and J shed 5 bases, with 19 bases lying between them. Germline V gene data show CDR1 as SNHLY and CDR2 as FYNNEI. CDR3 residues: CASSLYAPGAYGYTF. For the CDR3, the DNA is TGTGCCAGCAGCCTCTATGCCCCAGGGGCGTATGGCTACACCTTC.

This chain links TRBV11-2 with TRBJ1-1; 9 nucleotides line up with TRBD1. This CDR3 spans 17 amino acids. The junction had 11 bases not matched to a gene; V was cut back by 2 bases and J by 4 bases. Germline-derived CDR1 and CDR2 are SGHAT and FQNNGV. CDR3 nucleotides: TGTGCCAGCAGCTTAACCCGGACAGGGGCTGGGTTCACTGAAGCTTTCTTT. It translates to CASSLTRTGAGFTEAFF.

This clonotype has at least ten counts. V is TRBV28 and J is TRBJ2-7; possibly TRBD2 for D (5 bases). Trimming took 8 bases from V and 4 from J, leaving 9 bases between them. The CDR3 sequence is 11 residues long. Germline values: CDR1 MDHEN, CDR2 SYDVKM. As DNA, the CDR3 is TGTGCCAGCTGGTCGGGATACGAGCAGTACTTC. Encoded protein: CASWSGYEQYF.

The chain employs TRBV5-1 and TRBJ2-2, with D possibly matching TRBD2 (6 bases). V gave up 7 bases and J gave up 4 bases, with 17 bases separating them. Germline values: CDR1 SGHRS, CDR2 YFSETQ. The CDR3 sequence is 15 residues long. The CDR3 loop is CASRNRLVGTGELFF. The CDR3 region has the DNA TGCGCCAGCCGGAACAGACTAGTTGGCACCGGGGAGCTGTTTTTT.

At least ten counts were recorded for this clonotype. The genes are TRBV20-1 and TRBJ2-4, with 7 bases that match TRBD2. Germline values: CDR1 DFQATT, CDR2 SNEGSKA (reference sequence). The J segment lost 6 bases and the V segment lost 3 bases, leaving 8 bases of the junction unmatched. The CDR3 contains 14 residues. DNA of the CDR3: TGCAGTGCTAGGGTTCCAGCGGGATCAAACATTCAGTACTTC. Translating gives CSARVPAGSNIQYF.

This clonotype was counted ten times or more. For the CDR3, the DNA is TGCAGCGTTGGACAGACCGGGACTAGCAGACTAAAGGACACCGGGGAGCTGTTTTTT. As protein: CSVGQTGTSRLKDTGELFF. The V gene is TRBV29-1, the J gene TRBJ2-2; 9 nucleotides align to TRBD2. CDR3 length equals 19 residues. CDR1 and CDR2 (germline): SQVTM, ANQGSEA. V was clipped by 4 bases and J by 3 bases; unmatched bases: 18.

This clonotype was detected a few times. The J gene is TRBJ2-4, the V gene TRBV30; 9 nucleotides align to TRBD1. CDR3 length: 15 residues. CDR1 and CDR2 (germline): GTSNPN, SVGIG (reference sequence). J was trimmed by 5 bases and V by 5 bases; bases with no gene match: 10. The CDR3 reads CAWGTGDRAENIQYF. The CDR3 DNA sequence: TGTGCCTGGGGTACGGGGGACAGGGCTGAAAACATTCAGTACTTC.

The V gene is TRBV28, the J gene TRBJ2-2; D gene unclear. With 7 bases removed from V and 5 bases from J, the gap between germline ends came to 11 bases. From germline, CDR1 is MDHEN and CDR2 SYDVKM. The CDR3 has 13 amino acids. CDR3 nucleotide sequence: TGTGCCAGCACCCAGGTCCAGACCGGGGAGCTGTTTTTT. It translates to CASTQVQTGELFF.

This clonotype showed up many times. The rearrangement links TRBV12-3 or TRBV12-4 to TRBJ1-1, with D possibly TRBD1 on 6 matching bases. Trimming stripped 7 bases from V and 0 bases from J, with 9 bases between. The CDR3 runs to 13 residues. CDR3: CASTRTVNTEAFF. The DNA of the CDR3 is TGTGCCAGCACACGGACAGTGAACACTGAAGCTTTCTTT.

This clonotype was seen many times. This chain joins TRBV7-9 and TRBJ2-7; 11 nucleotides line up with TRBD1. CDR3 length equals 15 residues. Trimming took 4 bases from V and 0 from J; bases not matched to a gene: 2. Germline V gives CDR1 SEHNR, CDR2 FQNEAQ (reference sequence). The CDR3 bases are TGTGCCAGCAGCTGGGGGACAGGGGGCTCCTACGAGCAGTACTTC. Its protein product is CASSWGTGGSYEQYF.

The chain uses TRBV10-3 and TRBJ2-3; a possible D gene is TRBD2 (5 bases). The V and J ends lost 11 bases and 2 bases respectively, with 20 bases between them. CDR1 is ENHRY, CDR2 SYGVKD, per germline. There are 15 residues in the CDR3. DNA for the CDR3: TGTGCCGCCCCCGCGGGTTACCTCCTCACAGATACGCAGTATTTT. It translates to CAAPAGYLLTDTQYF.

This clonotype turned up a few times. This may be a read error: a much more frequent sequence differs by one nucleotide. The V gene is TRBV28, the J gene TRBJ2-7; TRBD2 matches at 8 bases. This CDR3 comprises 14 residues. With V trimmed by 2 bases and J by 6 bases, 6 bases remained unmatched. Germline CDR1 reads MDHEN; CDR2 reads SYDVKM. CDR3 in amino acids: CASSLPGGPREQYF. The CDR3 DNA sequence: TGTGCCAGCAGTTTACCGGGAGGGCCCCGCGAGCAGTACTTC.

A few counts support this clonotype. V is TRBV6-1 and J is TRBJ2-3, with a tentative D call TRBD2 (6 bases). CDR3 length equals 15 residues. Germline values: CDR1 MNHNS, CDR2 SASEGT. The ends were cut back, 8 bases at V and 3 bases at J, with 18 bases in the middle. Here the CDR3 DNA reads TGTGCCAGCTCTTTGTCGGGGGACGAGACAGATACGCAGTATTTT. Translated: CASSLSGDETDTQYF.

This clonotype has more than one count but fewer than ten. J is TRBJ1-1 and V is TRBV19; a possible D gene is TRBD1 (5 bases). Looked up from germline, CDR1 is LNHDA and CDR2 is SQIVND (reference sequence). The CDR3 has 15 residues. V dropped 7 bases and J dropped 3 bases, with 18 bases sitting between them. The CDR3 is CASNRAPLGDTEAFF. The CDR3 DNA reads as TGTGCCAGTAACCGCGCCCCCTTAGGGGACACTGAAGCTTTCTTT.

The sample holds many counts of this clonotype. The chain combines TRBV6-2 or TRBV6-3 with TRBJ2-7; D ambiguous. Trimming cost V 5 bases and J 1 base, with 9 bases left between them. From germline, CDR1 is MNHEY and CDR2 SVGEGT. The CDR3 runs to 13 residues. As DNA, the CDR3 is TGTGCCAGCAGTCGCGCAGGTTCCTACGAGCAGTACTTC. It encodes CASSRAGSYEQYF.

This clonotype appeared a few times. V usage is TRBV7-9 and J usage is TRBJ2-7, with 10 bases aligning to TRBD2. With V trimmed by 2 bases and J by 2 bases, 3 bases remained unmatched. The CDR3 spans 15 residues. Germline CDR1 is SEHNR and CDR2 is FQNEAQ (reference sequence). CDR3 region: CASSLTSGITYEQYF. CDR3 DNA: TGTGCCAGCAGCTTAACTAGCGGGATAACCTACGAGCAGTACTTC.

This clonotype was seen many times. The chain recombines TRBV11-2 with TRBJ2-7; D might be TRBD2 (6 bases). The V gene's germline CDR1 is SGHAT and CDR2 FQNNGV. The CDR3 is 15 amino acids. V dropped 1 base and J dropped 2 bases, with 12 bases sitting between them. The chain's CDR3 is CASSLVGRGPYEQYF. The CDR3 region has the DNA TGTGCCAGCAGCTTAGTGGGGCGGGGCCCCTACGAGCAGTACTTC.

This clonotype was found a few times. For the CDR3, the DNA is TGTGCCAGCCCTTCGGGGACAGCGAGACCCACAGATACGCAGTATTTT. It encodes CASPSGTARPTDTQYF. This rearrangement joins TRBV28 to TRBJ2-3; TRBD1 agrees at 7 bases. The germline V gene has CDR1 MDHEN and CDR2 SYDVKM. V shed 8 bases and J 2 bases; nucleotides not matched to a gene: 13. The CDR3 spans 16 residues.